Below, 26 T cell receptor beta chains from the same sample are listed, as sequenced in a study of chemoradiotherapy in HPV16-positive cancers. Sequencing was performed with immunoSEQ multiplex PCR; in TCRdb, only in-frame clones are kept and a portion is missing. Among 20,000 to 25,000 clones listed, around 87% were seen once. The sequences come from blood, collected from a patient who underwent chemoradiotherapy. The source of these receptors is a human donor with HPV-associated anogenital cancer.

This clone was observed a few times. This sequence joins TRBV11-3 and TRBJ2-3; 9 bases match TRBD2. V shed 2 bases, J shed 4 bases, and the junction held 7 bases outside the gene matches. The CDR3 is 16 amino acids. Per the germline V gene, CDR1 is SGHNT and CDR2 is YENEEA. The CDR3 spells CASSLTRGLAADTQYF. The DNA of the CDR3 is TGTGCCAGCAGCTTAACCAGGGGACTAGCAGCAGATACGCAGTATTTT.

In its sample, this clone was seen a few times. The chain has TRBV27 and TRBJ1-2; 9 nucleotides line up with TRBD1. The V and J ends lost 8 bases and 5 bases, in that order; junction bases with no gene match: 6. Germline CDR1 is MNHEY and CDR2 is SMNVEV (reference sequence). The CDR3 contains 13 residues. CDR3 nucleotide sequence: TGTGCCAGCGCAACAGGGGGCAATTATGGCTACACCTTC. It codes for CASATGGNYGYTF.

This clone appeared a single time. The genes are TRBV27 and TRBJ2-3; TRBD2 matches 9 bases. After removal of 2 bases from V and 5 bases from J, the junction contained 8 bases not matched to a gene. Germline V gene lookup returns CDR1 MNHEY and CDR2 SMNVEV (reference sequence). This CDR3 contains 16 residues. The CDR3 region is CASSLGPLAGIDTQYF. In DNA, the CDR3 is TGTGCCAGCAGTTTAGGGCCCCTAGCGGGAATAGATACGCAGTATTTT.

V usage is TRBV6-1 and J usage is TRBJ2-7; perhaps D is TRBD1 or TRBD2 (5 bases each). CDR3 length equals 14 residues. The germline gives CDR1 MNHNS, CDR2 SASEGT. V dropped 0 bases and J dropped 6 bases, with 12 bases sitting between them. As DNA, the CDR3 is TGTGCCAGCAGTGAAGCTGGGGAGAGGGGCGAGCAGTACTTC. This encodes CASSEAGERGEQYF.

V usage is TRBV27 and J usage is TRBJ1-4; D uncertain. The CDR3 loop spans 14 amino acids. The V end lost 6 bases, the J end lost 8 bases, and 16 bases lay between the germline ends. CDR1 MNHEY and CDR2 SMNVEV come from the germline V gene (reference sequence). The CDR3 here is CASSKDWAGEKLFF. The DNA of the CDR3 is TGTGCCAGCAGCAAGGACTGGGCCGGGGAAAAACTGTTTTTT.

The chain is built from TRBV6-1 and TRBJ2-6; D remains unclear. The CDR3 runs to 14 residues. CDR1 and CDR2 (germline): MNHNS, SASEGT. Trimming left V 1 base short and J 5 bases short, with 6 bases between. The CDR3, as DNA: TGTGCCAGCAGTGAAGGGCCCTGGGCCAACGTCCTGACTTTC. Its translation: CASSEGPWANVLTF.

The chain carries TRBV29-1 and TRBJ1-1, with 7 bases lining up with TRBD1. V shed 7 bases, J shed 6 bases, and the junction held 8 bases outside the gene matches. Germline V gene data show CDR1 as SQVTM and CDR2 as ANQGSEA. This CDR3 contains 12 residues. For the CDR3, the DNA is TGCAGCGGCCAAACAGGGGTGGCTGAAGCTTTCTTT. Amino acid sequence: CSGQTGVAEAFF.

V usage is TRBV27 and J usage is TRBJ2-7; a weak D match, TRBD2 (6 bases). The CDR3 sequence is 14 residues long. Per the germline V gene, CDR1 is MNHEY and CDR2 is SMNVEV (reference sequence). Trimming stripped 4 bases from V and 0 bases from J, with 10 bases between. CDR3 region: CASSWAGSSYEQYF. In nucleotides, the CDR3 is TGTGCCAGCAGTTGGGCGGGAAGCTCCTACGAGCAGTACTTC.

The chain combines TRBV7-2 with TRBJ1-5; D ambiguous. Trimming left V 0 bases short and J 4 bases short, with 4 bases between. The CDR3 sequence is 13 residues long. The germline CDR1 and CDR2 sequences are SGHTA and FQGNSA. The CDR3 protein is CASSLAENQPQHF. Here the CDR3 DNA reads TGTGCCAGCAGCTTAGCTGAAAATCAGCCCCAGCATTTT. Looking up the rest from reference TRBV7-2 and TRBJ1-5 gives the full variable domain: GAGVSQSPSNKVTEKGKDVELRCDPISGHTALYWYRQSLGQGLEFLIYFQGNSAPDKSGLPSDRFSAERTGGSVSTLTIQRTQQEDSAVYLCASSLAENQPQHFGDGTRLSIL.

The gene calls are TRBV7-8 and TRBJ1-1; D perhaps matches TRBD1 (5 bases). The CDR3 is made up of 16 amino acids. V lost 5 bases, J lost 0 bases, and 16 bases lay in between. The germline CDR1 and CDR2 sequences are SGHVS and FQNEAQ. CDR3 in amino acids: CASSQGRAGLNTEAFF. CDR3 in DNA: TGTGCCAGCAGCCAGGGACGAGCAGGGTTGAACACTGAAGCTTTCTTT.

This chain links TRBV7-2 with TRBJ1-1; 8 bases match TRBD1. The V segment lost 8 bases and the J segment 2 bases; nucleotides outside the gene matches: 10. CDR1 SGHTA and CDR2 FQGNSA come from the germline V gene. The CDR3 is 15 amino acids. CDR3 protein: CASSPTGGVNTEAFF. The DNA for the CDR3 is TGTGCCAGCTCCCCTACAGGGGGAGTTAACACTGAAGCTTTCTTT.

This chain links TRBV7-6 with TRBJ1-1, with a possible D match to TRBD1 (6 bases). The V gene's germline CDR1 is SGHVS and CDR2 FNYEAQ. Trimming took 5 bases from V and 3 from J, leaving 16 bases between them. This CDR3 region has 15 residues. The CDR3: CASSHQTTGYTEAFF. CDR3 nucleotide sequence: TGTGCCAGCAGCCATCAGACCACAGGGTACACTGAAGCTTTCTTT.

This rearrangement joins TRBV28 to TRBJ1-4, with 7 bases matching TRBD1. The V gene end was trimmed by 3 bases and the J gene end by 4 bases; junction bases not matched to a gene: 5. The CDR3 is 15 amino acids. The germline V gene has CDR1 MDHEN and CDR2 SYDVKM. CDR3 residues: CASSFPTGRNEKLFF. As DNA, the CDR3 is TGTGCCAGCAGTTTCCCGACAGGGCGTAATGAAAAACTGTTTTTT.

The chain's CDR3 is CASSPDRGRPNYGYTF. The CDR3 region has the DNA TGTGCCAGCAGCCCCGACAGGGGGCGCCCCAACTATGGCTACACCTTC. The chain uses TRBV21-1 and TRBJ1-2; the table's D call, TRBD1, was not checked against the DNA. TRBV21-1 is classified as a pseudogene. This CDR3 comprises 16 residues.

The chain has TRBV5-1 and TRBJ2-3; the D call may be TRBD1 or TRBD2 (5 bases each). The V end lost 2 bases, the J end lost 12 bases, and 19 bases lay between the germline ends. The CDR3 runs to 14 residues. CDR1 and CDR2 (germline): SGHRS, YFSETQ. The CDR3 is CASSFRGPVDGQYF. In nucleotides, the CDR3 is TGCGCCAGCAGCTTCCGGGGCCCGGTTGACGGCCAGTATTTT. Full variable domain (outside the CDR3, taken from reference TRBV5-1 and TRBJ2-3): KAGVTQTPRYLIKTRGQQVTLSCSPISGHRSVSWYQQTPGQGLQFLFEYFSETQRNKGNFPGRFSGRQFSNSRSEMNVSTLELGDSALYLCASSFRGPVDGQYFGPGTRLTVL.

The V gene is TRBV2, the J gene TRBJ1-1; TRBD1 might be the D (5 bases). Trimming removed 6 bases from V and 2 bases from J, with 16 bases in between. Germline V gene lookup returns CDR1 SNHLY and CDR2 FYNNEI. The CDR3 has 15 amino acids. In DNA, the CDR3 is TGTGCCAGCAGCCCCTCCAGACAGACCAACACTGAAGCTTTCTTT. The encoded protein is CASSPSRQTNTEAFF.

For the CDR3, the DNA is TGCGCCAGCAGCTCAACTCGACAGGGGCGAGGTGAGCAGTACTTC. Protein product: CASSSTRQGRGEQYF. The chain is built from TRBV5-1 and TRBJ2-7; 8 bases are shared with TRBD1. The germline V gene encodes CDR1 SGHRS and CDR2 YFSETQ. CDR3 size: 15 residues. The V segment lost 3 bases and the J segment 7 bases; nucleotides outside the gene matches: 12.

The chain combines TRBV5-1 with TRBJ2-3, with a tentative D call TRBD2 (6 bases). The germline gives CDR1 SGHRS, CDR2 YFSETQ. Trimming removed 5 bases from V and 5 bases from J, with 6 bases in between. This CDR3 has 11 amino acids. Written as DNA, the CDR3 is TGCGCCAGCAGGCGGGAAGATACGCAGTATTTT. Encoded protein: CASRREDTQYF.

The V call is TRBV28, the J call TRBJ2-1, with 12 bases lining up with TRBD2. V dropped 6 bases and J dropped 9; count of bases not matched to a gene: 12. Germline V CDR1 and CDR2: MDHEN, SYDVKM. The CDR3 is 16 amino acids. The CDR3 coding sequence is TGTGCCAGCAGCCCTACTAGCGGGAGGTCCCACGGTGAGCAGTTCTTC. Translation: CASSPTSGRSHGEQFF.

The chain couples TRBV10-3 to TRBJ1-1; 8 bases agree with TRBD1. Germline CDR1 ENHRY, CDR2 SYGVKD. The CDR3 length is 13 residues. V lost 6 bases and J lost 5; bases outside the gene matches: 5. The CDR3 region is CAISGQGRTEAFF. In DNA form, the CDR3 reads TGTGCCATCAGCGGACAGGGTCGGACTGAAGCTTTCTTT.

This chain uses TRBV19 with TRBJ2-7, with D possibly matching TRBD2 (5 bases). The V and J ends lost 8 bases and 7 bases respectively, with 18 bases between them. This CDR3 has 13 residues. The V gene's germline CDR1 is LNHDA and CDR2 SQIVND (reference sequence). The CDR3 bases are TGTGCCAGTGGTTCTTTCGAGGGTGAAGAGCAGTACTTC. This gives the protein CASGSFEGEEQYF.

This clone showed up just once. The chain has TRBV5-5 and TRBJ1-4; a weak D match, TRBD1 (6 bases). Germline loops: CDR1 SGHKS, CDR2 YYEKEE (reference sequence). Trimming shortened V by 1 base and J by 8 bases, and 12 bases separated the two germline ends. The CDR3 totals 14 residues. The CDR3 DNA reads as TGTGCCAGCAGCTTGATCAGGGGCGGAGAAAAACTGTTTTTT. It specifies CASSLIRGGEKLFF.

Within the sample, this clone is large. The V gene is TRBV7-8, the J gene TRBJ2-7; weak D call: TRBD2 (5 bases). The CDR3 consists of 13 residues. With 1 base removed from V and 3 bases from J, the gap between germline ends came to 7 bases. Per the germline V gene, CDR1 is SGHVS and CDR2 is FQNEAQ. This CDR3 is CASSLGGFYEQYF. The DNA of the CDR3 is TGTGCCAGCAGCTTAGGAGGGTTCTACGAGCAGTACTTC.

The genes are TRBV7-2 and TRBJ1-4; no clear D gene. The V end was cut by 5 bases, the J end by 4 bases, with 14 bases between. Germline-derived CDR1 and CDR2 are SGHTA and FQGNSA. CDR3 length equals 15 residues. The DNA for the CDR3 is TGTGCCAGCAGCCTAAGGACGGCGTTTAATGAAAAACTGTTTTTT. Translating it yields CASSLRTAFNEKLFF.

The chain carries TRBV14 and TRBJ2-1; D perhaps matches TRBD1 (6 bases). Germline values: CDR1 SGHDN, CDR2 FVKESK. The CDR3 runs to 14 residues. The V and J ends lost 2 bases and 10 bases respectively, with 15 bases between them. This chain's CDR3 is CASSQRIQGLEQFF. Written as DNA, the CDR3 is TGTGCCAGCAGCCAACGAATACAGGGATTGGAGCAGTTCTTC.

The chain carries TRBV7-2 and TRBJ1-5; no clear D. This CDR3 region has 15 residues. CDR1 is SGHTA and CDR2 is FQGNSA in the germline V gene. V was clipped by 5 bases and J by 5 bases, with 16 bases between them. This chain's CDR3 is CASSPHIARDQPQHF. CDR3 sequence (DNA): TGTGCCAGCAGCCCGCACATCGCCCGGGATCAGCCCCAGCATTTT.